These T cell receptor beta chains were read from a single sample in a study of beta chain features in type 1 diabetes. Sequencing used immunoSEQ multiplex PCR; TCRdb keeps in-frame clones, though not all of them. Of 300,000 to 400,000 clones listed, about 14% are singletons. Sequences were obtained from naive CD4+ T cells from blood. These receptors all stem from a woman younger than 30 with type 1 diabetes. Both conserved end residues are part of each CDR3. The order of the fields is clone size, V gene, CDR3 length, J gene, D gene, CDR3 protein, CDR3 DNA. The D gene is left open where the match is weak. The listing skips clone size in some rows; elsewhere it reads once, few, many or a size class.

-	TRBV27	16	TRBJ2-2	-	CASSLSGVGWAGELFF	TGTGCCAGCAGTTTATCCGGGGTTGGATGGGCCGGGGAGCTGTTTTTT
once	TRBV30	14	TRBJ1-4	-	CAWSKTDRNEKLFF	TGTGCCTGGAGTAAAACGGACAGAAATGAAAAACTGTTTTTT
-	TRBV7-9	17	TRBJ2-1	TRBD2	CASSLVGTSGSRDEQFF	TGTGCCAGCAGCTTAGTTGGGACTAGCGGGAGTCGGGATGAGCAGTTCTTC
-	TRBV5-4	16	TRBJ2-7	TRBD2	CASSLGGSSGRYEQYF	TGTGCCAGCAGCTTGGGGGGGTCTAGCGGACGCTACGAGCAGTACTTC
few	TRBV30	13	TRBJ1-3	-	CAHQAVPGNTIYF	TGTGCCCACCAAGCGGTTCCTGGAAACACCATATATTTT
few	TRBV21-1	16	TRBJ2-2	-	CASSYLGRIGTGELFF	TGTGCCAGCAGCTACTTGGGGAGAATCGGCACCGGGGAGCTGTTTTTT
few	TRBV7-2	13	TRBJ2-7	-	CASSLEGVREQYF	TGTGCCAGCAGCTTAGAGGGGGTACGCGAGCAGTACTTC
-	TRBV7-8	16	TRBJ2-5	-	CASSFHGSFTQETQYF	TGTGCCAGCAGCTTTCACGGGTCCTTCACCCAAGAGACCCAGTACTTC
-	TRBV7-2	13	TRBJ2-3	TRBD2	CASSSDGGDTQYF	TGTGCCAGCAGCTCGGACGGGGGGGATACGCAGTATTTT
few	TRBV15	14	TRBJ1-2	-	CATQPGQSNYGYTF	TGTGCCACTCAGCCGGGACAATCTAACTATGGCTACACCTTC
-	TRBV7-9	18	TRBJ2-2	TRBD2	CASSFIPGLASNTGELFF	TGTGCCAGCAGCTTCATCCCGGGACTAGCGAGTAACACCGGGGAGCTGTTTTTT
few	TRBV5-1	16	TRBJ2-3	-	CASTPSAVTGADTQYF	TGCGCCAGCACCCCTAGCGCTGTTACAGGGGCTGATACGCAGTATTTT
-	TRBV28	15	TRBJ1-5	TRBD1	CASSSAGGSNQPQHF	TGTGCCAGCAGTTCGGCAGGGGGCTCGAATCAGCCCCAGCATTTT
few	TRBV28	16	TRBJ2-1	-	CASSSGTDSSYNEQFF	TGTGCCAGCAGTTCGGGGACGGACAGCTCCTACAATGAGCAGTTCTTC
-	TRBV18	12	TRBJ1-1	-	CASSLDSDEAFF	TGTGCCAGCTCACTTGACAGCGATGAAGCTTTCTTT
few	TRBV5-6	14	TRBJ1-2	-	CASSLRGQNYGYTF	TGTGCCAGCAGCTTACGCGGGCAGAACTATGGCTACACCTTC
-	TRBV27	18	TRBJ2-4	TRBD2	CASSLNSGSGLHGNIQYF	TGTGCCAGCAGTCTAAATAGCGGGAGCGGACTTCACGGAAACATTCAGTACTTC
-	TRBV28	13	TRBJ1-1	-	CASSTPPGVEAFF	TGTGCCAGCAGTACTCCTCCGGGAGTAGAAGCTTTCTTT
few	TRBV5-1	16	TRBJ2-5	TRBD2	CASSLVPQREQETQYF	TGCGCCAGCAGCTTGGTGCCCCAGCGGGAGCAGGAGACCCAGTACTTC
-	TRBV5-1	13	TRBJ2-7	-	CASSFGTSYEQYF	TGCGCCAGCAGCTTCGGGACTTCCTACGAGCAGTACTTC
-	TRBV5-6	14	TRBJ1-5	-	CASSRRGSGQPQHF	TGTGCCAGCAGCCGTCGGGGGTCGGGTCAGCCCCAGCATTTT
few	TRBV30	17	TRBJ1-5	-	CAWSVLGPPGLNQPQHF	TGTGCCTGGAGTGTACTGGGCCCCCCAGGGCTCAATCAGCCCCAGCATTTT
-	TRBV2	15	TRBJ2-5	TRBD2	CASRPYSSGRETQYF	TGTGCCAGCAGGCCGTATTCTAGCGGGAGAGAGACCCAGTACTTC
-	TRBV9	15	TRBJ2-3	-	CASSTRGGVTDTQYF	TGTGCCAGCAGCACCCGGGGCGGGGTCACAGATACGCAGTATTTT
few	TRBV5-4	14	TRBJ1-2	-	CASSGPGKNYGYTF	TGTGCCAGCAGCGGTCCGGGGAAGAACTATGGCTACACCTTC
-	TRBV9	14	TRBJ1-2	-	CASSVVPSGGGYTF	TGTGCCAGCAGCGTAGTTCCTTCGGGAGGTGGCTACACCTTC
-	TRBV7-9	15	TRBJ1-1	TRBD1	CASSFYWTGGTEAFF	TGTGCCAGCAGCTTCTATTGGACAGGGGGCACTGAAGCTTTCTTT
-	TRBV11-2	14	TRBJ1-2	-	CASSLGTGIYGYTF	TGTGCCAGCAGCTTAGGCACAGGGATCTATGGCTACACCTTC
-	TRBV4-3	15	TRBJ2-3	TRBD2	CASSQDQRDTDTQYF	TGCGCCAGCAGCCAAGATCAGCGGGACACAGATACGCAGTATTTT
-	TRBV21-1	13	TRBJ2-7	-	CASTMGGSYEQYF	TGTGCCAGCACCATGGGAGGGTCCTACGAGCAGTACTTC
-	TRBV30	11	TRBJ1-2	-	CAWTSGSGYTF	TGTGCCTGGACTTCAGGATCGGGCTACACCTTC
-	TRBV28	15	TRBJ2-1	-	CASSLGAETYNEQFF	TGTGCCAGCAGTTTAGGGGCAGAAACCTACAATGAGCAGTTCTTC
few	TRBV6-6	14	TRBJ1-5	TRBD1	CASSRTGVDQPQHF	TGTGCCAGCAGCCGGACAGGGGTCGATCAGCCCCAGCATTTT
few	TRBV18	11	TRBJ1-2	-	CASFTIGGYTF	TGTGCCAGCTTCACCATCGGGGGCTACACCTTC
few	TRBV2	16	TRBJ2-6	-	CASSVRGLVGANVLTF	TGTGCCAGCAGTGTCAGGGGCTTAGTTGGGGCCAACGTCCTGACTTTC
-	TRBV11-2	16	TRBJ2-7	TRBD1	CASSLPMGQGRYEQYF	TGTGCCAGCAGCTTACCAATGGGACAGGGACGATACGAGCAGTACTTC
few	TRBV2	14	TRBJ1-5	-	CASSDRGTNQPQHF	TGTGCCAGCAGTGATAGGGGGACAAATCAGCCCCAGCATTTT
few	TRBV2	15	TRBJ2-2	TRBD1	CASRPGTANTGELFF	TGTGCCAGCAGACCCGGGACAGCGAACACCGGGGAGCTGTTTTTT
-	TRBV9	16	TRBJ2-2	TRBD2	CASSVLAETNTGELFF	TGTGCCAGCAGCGTACTAGCGGAGACCAACACCGGGGAGCTGTTTTTT
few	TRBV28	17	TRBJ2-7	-	CASSSPGRTGRGDEQYF	TGTGCCAGCAGTTCCCCGGGTCGGACAGGGAGGGGCGACGAGCAGTACTTC
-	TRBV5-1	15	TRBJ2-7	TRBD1	CASSPGTGGTYEQYF	TGCGCCAGCAGCCCTGGGACAGGGGGGACCTACGAGCAGTACTTC